Below, 29 T cell receptor beta chains from the same sample are listed, as sequenced in a study of beta chain features in type 1 diabetes. All of the isolated RNA was reverse transcribed, so expressed TCRB transcripts were sequenced. Sequencing was performed with immunoSEQ multiplex PCR; in TCRdb, only in-frame clones are kept and a portion is missing. The sample lists approximately 160,000 clones; around 8% were seen once. Sequencing was performed on central memory CD4+ T cells from blood. The receptor set was obtained from a man between 18 and 35 years old in good health.

V is TRBV11-2 and J is TRBJ2-2; D is unresolved. The CDR3 is 15 amino acids. Trimming took off 1 base at V and 3 bases at J, with 9 bases between the two ends. Looked up from germline, CDR1 is SGHAT and CDR2 is FQNNGV. The CDR3 sequence: CASSLGVIDTGELFF. In DNA, the CDR3 is TGTGCCAGCAGCTTAGGAGTAATAGACACCGGGGAGCTGTTTTTT.

This clone was picked up a small number of times. For the CDR3, the DNA is TGTGCCTGGAGTCTTTTCCACGGAACCGAGGATAATTCACCCCTCCACTTT. Translating it yields CAWSLFHGTEDNSPLHF. This sequence joins TRBV30 and TRBJ1-6; D call uncertain. Looked up from germline, CDR1 is GTSNPN and CDR2 is SVGIG (reference sequence). V was cut by 2 bases and J by 5 bases, with 19 bases left in between. The CDR3 extends over 17 amino acids. Based on the CDR3 plus reference TRBV30 and TRBJ1-6, the full variable domain is SQTIHQWPATLVQPVGSPLSLECTVEGTSNPNLYWYRQAAGRGLQLLFYSVGIGQISSEVPQNLSASRPQDRQFILSSKKLLLSDSGFYLCAWSLFHGTEDNSPLHFGNGTRLTVT.

The gene calls are TRBV10-3 and TRBJ1-1; 7 nucleotides line up with TRBD1. The CDR3 is 15 amino acids. The germline V gene has CDR1 ENHRY and CDR2 SYGVKD. V gave up 6 bases and J gave up 0 bases; unmatched junction bases: 7. CDR3 in amino acids: CAISSRGNVNTEAFF. As DNA, the CDR3 is TGTGCCATCAGCTCCAGGGGGAACGTGAACACTGAAGCTTTCTTT.

This clone was observed a handful of times. This sequence joins TRBV28 and TRBJ2-7, with TRBD2 matching over 9 bases. The germline gives CDR1 MDHEN, CDR2 SYDVKM. This CDR3 region has 15 residues. V shed 11 bases, J shed 2 bases, and the junction held 13 bases outside the gene matches. The CDR3 nucleotides are TGTGCCGCGGCCGTGGGGGTAGCGGGAGCCTACGAGCAGTACTTC. This codes for CAAAVGVAGAYEQYF.

This clone was recorded a few times. The rearrangement joins TRBV7-2 to TRBJ2-5; TRBD1 matches at 7 bases. Trimming cost V 4 bases and J 5 bases; bases outside gene matches: 7. The CDR3 length is 14 residues. CDR1 is SGHTA, CDR2 FQGNSA, per germline. DNA of the CDR3: TGTGCCAGCAGCTCAAACAGGGGTAGGGAGACCCAGTACTTC. As protein: CASSSNRGRETQYF.

This CDR3 is CASSLVGAGILGQPQHF. CDR3 bases: TGTGCCAGCAGCTTAGTGGGAGCGGGGATTCTGGGTCAGCCCCAGCATTTT. V usage is TRBV7-8 and J usage is TRBJ1-5, with no clear D. The V gene's germline CDR1 is SGHVS and CDR2 FQNEAQ. V lost 1 base to trimming and J lost 6 bases, with 19 bases between them. CDR3 length: 17 amino acids.

This clone occurred many times. The chain couples TRBV14 to TRBJ2-6; D gene ambiguous. The germline gives CDR1 SGHDN, CDR2 FVKESK. CDR3 length: 13 amino acids. V was cut by 6 bases and J by 0 bases, with 3 bases left in between. As DNA, the CDR3 is TGTGCCAGCAGTAGCTCTGGGGCCAACGTCCTGACTTTC. It translates to CASSSSGANVLTF.

The chain carries TRBV6-5 and TRBJ2-1; D is perhaps TRBD1 (6 bases). The germline V and J ends were trimmed by 6 bases and 8 bases, with 11 bases remaining between them. The CDR3 totals 12 residues. CDR1 and CDR2 from the germline V gene are MNHEY and SVGAGI. CDR3 coding DNA: TGTGCCAGCAGCGGGGACAAGGATGAGCAGTTCTTC. Its protein product is CASSGDKDEQFF.

In its sample, this clone was seen a few times. The rearrangement joins TRBV5-6 to TRBJ2-2; 8 nucleotides match TRBD2. V lost 4 bases to trimming and J lost 7 bases; unmatched junction nucleotides: 9. This CDR3 is 15 amino acids long. The germline V gene encodes CDR1 SGHDT and CDR2 YYEEEE. The CDR3 here is CASSPPGGDGGELFF. CDR3 nucleotides: TGTGCCAGCAGCCCCCCGGGGGGGGACGGCGGGGAGCTGTTTTTT.

For this clone: Distinct nucleotide sequences in the sample also encode this CDR3. The V and J genes are TRBV18 and TRBJ2-5, with a possible D match to TRBD1 (5 bases). Gene TRBJ2-7 matches the end of the DNA better, so the J call may be wrong. The CDR3 covers 13 residues. CDR1 and CDR2 from the germline V gene are KGHSH and LQKENI. CDR3: CASSPGAAYEQYF. In nucleotides, the CDR3 is TGTGCCAGCTCACCAGGGGCGGCCTACGAGCAGTACTTC.

This chain uses TRBV7-2 with TRBJ1-1; a possible D gene is TRBD1 (6 bases). V dropped 4 bases and J dropped 1 base, with 10 bases sitting between them. Germline V lookup: CDR1 SGHTA, CDR2 FQGNSA. This CDR3 comprises 14 residues. The CDR3 DNA reads TGTGCCAGCAGCTCAGTACAGGGGAACACTGAAGCTTTCTTT. Translating it yields CASSSVQGNTEAFF.

This clone was counted between two and nine times. The rearrangement joins TRBV7-2 to TRBJ2-5; 8 bases agree with TRBD2. Trimming cost V 8 bases and J 5 bases; bases outside gene matches: 13. Germline-derived CDR1 and CDR2 are SGHTA and FQGNSA. This CDR3 is 15 amino acids long. This CDR3 reads CASHAGGIRFETQYF. The CDR3 DNA reads TGTGCCAGCCACGCGGGGGGCATAAGATTTGAGACCCAGTACTTC.

This clone was counted between two and nine times. The gene calls are TRBV7-2 and TRBJ2-1, with 10 bases identical to TRBD2. The germline gives CDR1 SGHTA, CDR2 FQGNSA. Trimming cost V 1 base and J 8 bases; bases outside gene matches: 8. This CDR3 has 16 amino acids. CDR3: CASSLDTGTSVYEQFF. Here the CDR3 DNA reads TGTGCCAGCAGCTTAGACACCGGGACTAGCGTCTATGAGCAGTTCTTC.

The genes are TRBV7-7 and TRBJ2-5; 12 bases map to TRBD2. Germline V gives CDR1 SSHAT, CDR2 FNYEAQ (reference sequence). V lost 1 base, J lost 5 bases, and 8 bases stayed unmatched. The CDR3 runs 17 residues. The DNA for the CDR3 is TGTGCCAGCAGCTTAGGGGCTAGCGGGGGGGCCGGGGAGACCCAGTACTTC. Protein product: CASSLGASGGAGETQYF. Together with reference TRBV7-7 and TRBJ2-5, the CDR3 gives the full variable domain: GAGVSQSPRYKVTKRGQDVTLRCDPISSHATLYWYQQALGQGPEFLTYFNYEAQPDKSGLPSDRFSAERPEGSISTLTIQRTEQRDSAMYRCASSLGASGGAGETQYFGPGTRLLVL.

As DNA, the CDR3 is TGTGCCAGTACCCCCCGACGGGGGGACGGCTACACCTTC. Translated: CASTPRRGDGYTF. The rearrangement joins TRBV19 to TRBJ1-2; possibly TRBD1 for D (5 bases). The CDR3 is 13 residues long. Per the germline V gene, CDR1 is LNHDA and CDR2 is SQIVND (reference sequence). Trimming shortened V by 7 bases and J by 8 bases, and 17 bases separated the two germline ends. The whole variable domain, remainder taken from reference TRBV19 and TRBJ1-2, is DGGITQSPKYLFRKEGQNVTLSCEQNLNHDAMYWYRQDPGQGLRLIYYSQIVNDFQKGDIAEGYSVSREKKESFPLTVTSAQKNPTAFYLCASTPRRGDGYTFGSGTRLTVV.

The table lists this clone with many counts. The V gene is TRBV5-4, the J gene TRBJ2-1, with a weak D call TRBD1 (6 bases). Trimming took off 5 bases at V and 5 bases at J, with 14 bases between the two ends. Germline CDR1 and CDR2: SGHNT and YYREEE (reference sequence). This CDR3 contains 14 residues. CDR3: CASRSSAGDNEQFF. CDR3 nucleotide sequence: TGTGCCAGCAGGTCTTCCGCAGGGGACAATGAGCAGTTCTTC.

Only a few counts were recorded for this clone. The CDR3 spells CAWSGDSRSSYNSPLHF. CDR3 nucleotide sequence: TGTGCCTGGAGTGGGGACTCTCGAAGCTCCTATAATTCACCCCTCCACTTT. The V gene is TRBV30, the J gene TRBJ1-6, with a weak D call TRBD1 (5 bases). Trimming shortened V by 1 base and J by 0 bases, and 13 bases separated the two germline ends. CDR1 GTSNPN and CDR2 SVGIG come from the germline V gene (reference sequence). This CDR3 has 17 amino acids.

This clone was detected a few times. The V call is TRBV6-5, the J call TRBJ1-5; D remains ambiguous. CDR3 length: 14 residues. Trimming removed 6 bases from V and 4 bases from J, with 13 bases in between. CDR1 is MNHEY, CDR2 SVGAGI, per germline. CDR3 residues: CASSFSLTNQPQHF. CDR3 coding DNA: TGTGCCAGCAGCTTTTCACTGACTAATCAGCCCCAGCATTTT.

Of note for this clone: At one of its ends the junction is not consistent with the germline gene, which may arise from a read error. V is TRBV7-2 and J is TRBJ2-7; TRBD2 aligns across 14 bases. CDR3 length: 18 residues. The germline CDR1 and CDR2 sequences are SGHTA and FQGNSA. CDR3 loop: CASSRTGTSGRSSNEQYF. The CDR3 DNA sequence: TGTGCCAGCAGCCGAACGGGGACTAGCGGGAGATCCTCCAACGAGCAGTACTTC.

The table lists this clone with many counts. This CDR3 reads CASSWRRYEQYF. The CDR3 nucleotides are TGTGCCAGCAGTTGGAGGCGCTACGAGCAGTACTTC. The V gene is TRBV28, the J gene TRBJ2-7; a weak D match, TRBD2 (5 bases). The V gene's germline CDR1 is MDHEN and CDR2 SYDVKM. Between the trimmed V and J ends, which lost 4 bases and 3 bases, there was a span of 7 bases. This CDR3 comprises 12 residues.

The rearrangement links TRBV7-2 to TRBJ2-2, with D possibly being TRBD1 (6 bases). The germline gives CDR1 SGHTA, CDR2 FQGNSA. The CDR3 totals 13 residues. Trimming removed 3 bases from V and 13 bases from J, with 15 bases in between. CDR3 sequence reads: CASSLDSPRLLFF. The CDR3 DNA sequence: TGTGCCAGCAGCTTGGACAGCCCAAGGTTGCTGTTTTTT.

With respect to this clone: Other DNA sequences in the same sample also yield this CDR3. The chain links TRBV7-2 to TRBJ2-7; TRBD1 matches at 8 bases. The J segment lost 6 bases and the V segment lost 3 bases, leaving 7 bases of the junction unmatched. The CDR3 runs to 14 residues. CDR1 is SGHTA, CDR2 FQGNSA, per germline. For the CDR3, the DNA is TGTGCCAGCAGCTTGGCAGGGGGCGGGCGCGAGCAGTACTTC. It encodes CASSLAGGGREQYF.

The rearrangement joins TRBV7-2 to TRBJ1-4; D gene ambiguous. From germline, CDR1 is SGHTA and CDR2 FQGNSA. The CDR3 consists of 15 residues. Between the trimmed V and J ends, which lost 1 base and 6 bases, there was a span of 12 bases. Here the CDR3 DNA reads TGTGCCAGCAGCTTAGTGGTCGGAGGCGATGAAAAACTGTTTTTT. It translates to CASSLVVGGDEKLFF.

The chain links TRBV28 to TRBJ1-1, with D unresolved. CDR3 size: 12 residues. V lost 8 bases and J 3 bases, leaving 10 bases between the germline ends. The germline V gene has CDR1 MDHEN and CDR2 SYDVKM. CDR3 nucleotide sequence: TGTGCCAGCTACGGAGCACACACTGAAGCTTTCTTT. This encodes CASYGAHTEAFF.

This clone has more than one count but fewer than ten. The V call is TRBV13, the J call TRBJ1-1; a weak D match, TRBD1 (6 bases). CDR1 and CDR2 from the germline V gene are PRHDT and FYEKMQ (reference sequence). The CDR3 has 14 residues. Trimming shortened V by 5 bases and J by 0 bases, and 10 bases separated the two germline ends. In DNA form, the CDR3 reads TGTGCCAGCAGCCTGACAGGTATGAACACTGAAGCTTTCTTT. It codes for CASSLTGMNTEAFF.

There are many counts of this clone. The chain uses TRBV29-1 and TRBJ2-5, with D unresolved. Trimming pared 6 bases from V and 2 bases from J, leaving 13 bases between. CDR1 SQVTM and CDR2 ANQGSEA come from the germline V gene. This CDR3 is built from 13 residues. The CDR3: CSVRRQGQETQYF. The DNA for the CDR3 is TGCAGCGTCCGAAGACAAGGTCAAGAGACCCAGTACTTC. Supplemented by reference TRBV29-1 and TRBJ2-5, the full variable domain reads SAVISQKPSRDICQRGTSLTIQCQVDSQVTMMFWYRQQPGQSLTLIATANQGSEATYESGFVIDKFPISRPNLTFSTLTVSNMSPEDSSIYLCSVRRQGQETQYFGPGTRLLVL.

This clone turned up a few times. This sequence joins TRBV28 and TRBJ2-1; 8 bases fit TRBD1. The CDR3 spans 13 residues. Germline V gene lookup returns CDR1 MDHEN and CDR2 SYDVKM. With V trimmed by 6 bases and J by 6 bases, 4 bases remained unmatched. CDR3 amino acids: CASSRTGINEQFF. For the CDR3, the DNA is TGTGCCAGCAGCAGGACAGGGATCAATGAGCAGTTCTTC.

There are a few counts of this clone. The sample carries other DNA sequences with the same CDR3. The chain has TRBV15 and TRBJ2-7; D gene ambiguous. The CDR3 has 12 residues. Germline V gene lookup returns CDR1 LNHNV and CDR2 YYDKDF (reference sequence). The V and J ends lost 0 bases and 6 bases respectively, with 6 bases between them. This CDR3 is CATSRDRVEQYF. In DNA, the CDR3 is TGTGCCACCAGCAGAGACCGGGTCGAGCAGTACTTC.

This clone was seen only a few times. V is TRBV6-1 and J is TRBJ1-1; D is unclear. This CDR3 comprises 13 residues. The germline V gene encodes CDR1 MNHNS and CDR2 SASEGT. Trimming pared 4 bases from V and 3 bases from J, leaving 9 bases between. As DNA, the CDR3 is TGTGCCAGCAGTGTTAGGGAGGACACTGAAGCTTTCTTT. It codes for CASSVREDTEAFF.